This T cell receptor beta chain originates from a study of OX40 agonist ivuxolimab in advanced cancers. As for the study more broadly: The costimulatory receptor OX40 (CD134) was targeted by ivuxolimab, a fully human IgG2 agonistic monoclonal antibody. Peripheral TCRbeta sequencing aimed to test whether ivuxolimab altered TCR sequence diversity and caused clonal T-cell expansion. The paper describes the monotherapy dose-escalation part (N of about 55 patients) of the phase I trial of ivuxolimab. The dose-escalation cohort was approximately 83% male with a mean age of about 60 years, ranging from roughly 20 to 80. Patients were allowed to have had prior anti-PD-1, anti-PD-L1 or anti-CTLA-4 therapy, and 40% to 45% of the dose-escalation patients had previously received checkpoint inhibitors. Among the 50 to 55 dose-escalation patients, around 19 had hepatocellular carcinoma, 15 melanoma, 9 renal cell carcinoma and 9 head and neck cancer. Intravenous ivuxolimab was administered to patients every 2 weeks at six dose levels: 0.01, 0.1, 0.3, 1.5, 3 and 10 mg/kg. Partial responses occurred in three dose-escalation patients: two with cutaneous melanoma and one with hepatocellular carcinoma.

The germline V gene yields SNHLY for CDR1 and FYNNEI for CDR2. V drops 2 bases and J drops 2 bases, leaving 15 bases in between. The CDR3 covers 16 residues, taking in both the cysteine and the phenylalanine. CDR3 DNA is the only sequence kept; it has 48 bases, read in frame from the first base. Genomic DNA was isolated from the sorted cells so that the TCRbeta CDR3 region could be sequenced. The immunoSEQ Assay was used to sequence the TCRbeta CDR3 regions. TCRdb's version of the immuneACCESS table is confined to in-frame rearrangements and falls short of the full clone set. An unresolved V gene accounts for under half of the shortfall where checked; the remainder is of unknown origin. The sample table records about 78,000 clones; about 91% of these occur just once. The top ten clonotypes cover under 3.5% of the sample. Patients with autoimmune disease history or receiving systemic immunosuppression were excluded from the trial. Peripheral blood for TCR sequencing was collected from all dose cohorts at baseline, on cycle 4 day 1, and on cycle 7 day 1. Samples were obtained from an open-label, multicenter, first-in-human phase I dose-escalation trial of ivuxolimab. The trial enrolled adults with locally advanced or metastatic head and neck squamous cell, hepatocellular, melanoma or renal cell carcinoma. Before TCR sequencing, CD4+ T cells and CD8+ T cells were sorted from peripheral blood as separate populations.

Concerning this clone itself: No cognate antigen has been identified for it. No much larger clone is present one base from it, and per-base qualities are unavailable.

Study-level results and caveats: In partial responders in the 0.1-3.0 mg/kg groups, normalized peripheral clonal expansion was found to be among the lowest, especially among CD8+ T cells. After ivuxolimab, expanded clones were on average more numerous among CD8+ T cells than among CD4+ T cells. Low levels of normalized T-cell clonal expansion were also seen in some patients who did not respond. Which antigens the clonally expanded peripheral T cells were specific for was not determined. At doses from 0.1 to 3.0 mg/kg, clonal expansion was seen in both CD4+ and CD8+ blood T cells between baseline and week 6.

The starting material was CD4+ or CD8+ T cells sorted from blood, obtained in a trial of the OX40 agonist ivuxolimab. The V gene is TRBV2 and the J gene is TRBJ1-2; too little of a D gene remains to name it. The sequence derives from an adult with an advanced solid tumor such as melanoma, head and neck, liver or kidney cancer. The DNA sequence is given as TGTGCCAGCAGTGAACCATTACGGACGGCCAACTATGGCTACACCTTC. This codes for CASSEPLRTANYGYTF.